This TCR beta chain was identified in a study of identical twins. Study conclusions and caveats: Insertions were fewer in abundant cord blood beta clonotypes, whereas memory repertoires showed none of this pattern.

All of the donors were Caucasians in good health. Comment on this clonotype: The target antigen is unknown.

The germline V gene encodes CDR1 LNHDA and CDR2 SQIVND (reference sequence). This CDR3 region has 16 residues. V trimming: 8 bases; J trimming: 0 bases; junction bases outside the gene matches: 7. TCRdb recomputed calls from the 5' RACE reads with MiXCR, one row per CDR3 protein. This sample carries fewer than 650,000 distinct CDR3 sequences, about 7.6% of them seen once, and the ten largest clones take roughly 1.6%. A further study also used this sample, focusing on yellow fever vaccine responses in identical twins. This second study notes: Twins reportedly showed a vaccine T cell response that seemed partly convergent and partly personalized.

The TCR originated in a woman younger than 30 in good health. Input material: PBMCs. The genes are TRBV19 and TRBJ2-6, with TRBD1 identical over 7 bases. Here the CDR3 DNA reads TGTGCCAGTGATCCAGGGGGATACTCTGGGGCCAACGTCCTGACTTTC. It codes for CASDPGGYSGANVLTF.